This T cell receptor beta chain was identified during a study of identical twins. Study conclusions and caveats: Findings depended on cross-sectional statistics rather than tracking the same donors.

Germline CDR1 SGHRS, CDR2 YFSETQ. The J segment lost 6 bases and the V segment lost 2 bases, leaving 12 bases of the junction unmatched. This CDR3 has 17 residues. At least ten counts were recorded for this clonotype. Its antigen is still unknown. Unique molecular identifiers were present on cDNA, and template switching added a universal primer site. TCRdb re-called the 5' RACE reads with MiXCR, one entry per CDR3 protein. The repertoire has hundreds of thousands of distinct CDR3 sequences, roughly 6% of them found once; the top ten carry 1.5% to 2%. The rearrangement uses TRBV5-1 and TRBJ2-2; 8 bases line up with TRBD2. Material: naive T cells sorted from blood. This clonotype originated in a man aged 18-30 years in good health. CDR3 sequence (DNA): TGCGCCAGCAGCTTACCCACAGCGGGAGTGGGGTCCGGGGAGCTGTTTTTT. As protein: CASSLPTAGVGSGELFF.